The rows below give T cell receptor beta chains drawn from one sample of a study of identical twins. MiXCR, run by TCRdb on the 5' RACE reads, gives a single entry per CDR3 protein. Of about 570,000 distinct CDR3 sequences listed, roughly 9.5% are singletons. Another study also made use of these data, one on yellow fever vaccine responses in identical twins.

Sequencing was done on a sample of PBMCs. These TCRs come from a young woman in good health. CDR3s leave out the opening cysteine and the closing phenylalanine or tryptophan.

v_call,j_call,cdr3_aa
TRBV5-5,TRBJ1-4,ASSFGGVEKLF
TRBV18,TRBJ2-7,ASSPLGQNYEQY
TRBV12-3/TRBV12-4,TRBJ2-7,ASSSPGHEQY
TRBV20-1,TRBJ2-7,SAGSSGNYEQY
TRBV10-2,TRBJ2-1,ASSARGGLFNEQF
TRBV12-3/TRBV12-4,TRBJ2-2,ASSDARGGDTGELF
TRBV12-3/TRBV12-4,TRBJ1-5,ASSPGIPVGTQH
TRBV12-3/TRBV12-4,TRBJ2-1,ASSPPGNNEQF
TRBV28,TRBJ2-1,ASSLMGLPPLEQF
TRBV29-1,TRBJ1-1,SVLLLNTEAF
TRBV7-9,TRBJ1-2,ASSLGGTGNGYT
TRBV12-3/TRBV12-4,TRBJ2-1,ASSSDSNEQF
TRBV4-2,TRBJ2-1,ASSPDAYNEQF
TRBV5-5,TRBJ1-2,ASSGSVTHYGYT
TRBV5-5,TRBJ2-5,ASRKGQGTETQY
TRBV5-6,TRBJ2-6,ASTGTGGAGANVLT
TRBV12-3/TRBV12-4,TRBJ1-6,ASSTEQAGGNSPLH
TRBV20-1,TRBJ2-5,SARGSGNLIETQY
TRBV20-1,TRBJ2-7,SARGGRDYEQY
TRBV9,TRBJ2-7,ASSVIGGGSEQY
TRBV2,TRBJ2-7,ASRPSGGAYEQY
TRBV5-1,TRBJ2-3,ASSLAGDTDTQY
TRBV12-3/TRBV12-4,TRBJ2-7,ASSLSAASYEQY